This T cell receptor (beta chain) comes out of a study of blood T cell repertoires in COVID-19. Study at large: Samples taken during acute and convalescent COVID-19 were collected in the United States, Italy and Spain.

V was pared by 4 bases and J by 2 bases, with 15 bases between. The germline V gene has CDR1 SNHLY and CDR2 FYNNEI. CDR3 length equals 15 residues. TCRdb's table, derived via immunoSEQ multiplex PCR, lists solely in-frame clones and lacks some. The sample records approximately 300,000 clones, 87% being singletons. V and J are TRBV2 and TRBJ2-7; tentative D call: TRBD2 (7 bases). The source is a woman in her 30s who had recovered from COVID-19. Source material: PBMCs or T cells enriched from blood (not recorded which). CDR3 protein: CASSVAGAPTYEQYF. The CDR3, as DNA: TGTGCCAGCAGTGTTGCGGGGGCCCCTACCTACGAGCAGTACTTC.